The 26 T cell receptor beta chains given below trace back to one sample, sequenced in a study of OX40 agonist ivuxolimab in advanced cancers. Receptor amplification or capture employed the immunoSEQ multiplex PCR assay. TCRdb holds this immuneACCESS table with in-frame rearrangements only. Some clones are missing; in checked studies, unresolved V genes explain under half, and the rest has no known cause. This sample comprises tens of thousands of clones, around nine tenths of them detected only once. In total, the top ten clones hold roughly 0.79% of the sample. The sequencing used CD4+ or CD8+ T cells sorted from blood, collected in a trial of the OX40 agonist ivuxolimab. Every receptor here comes from an adult with an advanced solid tumor such as melanoma, head and neck, liver or kidney cancer.

This chain connects TRBV7-6 to TRBJ1-3; 9 nucleotides align to TRBD1. This CDR3 is built from 16 residues. The V gene's germline CDR1 is SGHVS and CDR2 FNYEAQ. The junction had 3 bases not matched to a gene; V was cut back by 3 bases and J by 0 bases. CDR3 sequence: CASSFTGGPSGNTIYF. CDR3 nucleotides: TGTGCCAGCAGCTTCACAGGGGGCCCCTCTGGAAACACCATATATTTT.

This chain uses TRBV30 with TRBJ1-2; D is ambiguous. The V and J ends lost 7 bases and 0 bases respectively, with 9 bases between them. In germline, CDR1 is GTSNPN, CDR2 SVGIG (reference sequence). This CDR3 region has 12 residues. CDR3 DNA: TGTGCCTTCCAAAAATCTAACTATGGCTACACCTTC. Protein sequence: CAFQKSNYGYTF.

The chain combines TRBV7-2 with TRBJ1-1; no clear D gene. Trimming pared 1 base from V and 2 bases from J, leaving 14 bases between. Germline lookup yields CDR1 SGHTA and CDR2 FQGNSA. The CDR3 is made up of 16 amino acids. CDR3 DNA sequence: TGTGCCAGCAGCTTAGTCTCCTCCCGAATTAACACTGAAGCTTTCTTT. Amino acids: CASSLVSSRINTEAFF.

The chain is built from TRBV5-8 and TRBJ2-2; TRBD1 aligns across 9 bases. This CDR3 contains 16 residues. The V and J ends lost 4 bases and 6 bases, in that order; junction bases with no gene match: 10. Germline CDR1 is SGHTS and CDR2 is YDEGEE. CDR3 DNA: TGTGCCAGCAGCATACTCGGGACAGGGAGGCCCGGGGAGCTGTTTTTT. This sequence encodes CASSILGTGRPGELFF.

The rearrangement joins TRBV19 to TRBJ1-5, with D tentatively TRBD1 (5 bases). The CDR3 is 15 amino acids. Trimming took off 5 bases at V and 6 bases at J, with 17 bases between the two ends. Germline V gene data show CDR1 as LNHDA and CDR2 as SQIVND (reference sequence). In nucleotides, the CDR3 is TGTGCCAGTAGTTTACCCCCAGGGATGGGTCAGCCCCAGCATTTT. This translates into CASSLPPGMGQPQHF.

The CDR3: CASSFVPSNTEAFF. CDR3 nucleotides: TGTGCCAGCAGCTTTGTTCCCTCGAACACTGAAGCTTTCTTT. This sequence joins TRBV7-2 and TRBJ1-1; no firm D call. The CDR3 sequence is 14 residues long. Germline-derived CDR1 and CDR2 are SGHTA and FQGNSA. The V gene lost 3 bases and the J gene lost 1 base, with 9 bases spanning the gap.

In its sample, this clone was seen once. The rearrangement uses TRBV6-5 and TRBJ1-5; D not resolved. CDR1 and CDR2 from the germline V gene are MNHEY and SVGAGI. The CDR3 contains 15 residues. Trimming took 0 bases from V and 3 from J, leaving 9 bases between them. Here the CDR3 reads CASSYSRFPNQPQHF. CDR3 nucleotide sequence: TGTGCCAGCAGTTACTCGAGGTTTCCCAATCAGCCCCAGCATTTT.

V usage is TRBV19 and J usage is TRBJ2-5; the D gene is possibly TRBD2 (6 bases). V was cut by 3 bases and J by 5 bases, with 10 bases left in between. The germline V gene has CDR1 LNHDA and CDR2 SQIVND (reference sequence). This CDR3 spans 13 amino acids. This CDR3 reads CASSMAGWETQYF. For the CDR3, the DNA is TGTGCCAGTAGTATGGCGGGGTGGGAGACCCAGTACTTC. Full variable domain (outside the CDR3, taken from reference TRBV19 and TRBJ2-5): DGGITQSPKYLFRKEGQNVTLSCEQNLNHDAMYWYRQDPGQGLRLIYYSQIVNDFQKGDIAEGYSVSREKKESFPLTVTSAQKNPTAFYLCASSMAGWETQYFGPGTRLLVL.

The chain has TRBV18 and TRBJ2-7; TRBD1 might be the D (5 bases). Germline CDR1 and CDR2: KGHSH and LQKENI. With 4 bases removed from V and 2 bases from J, the gap between germline ends came to 12 bases. The CDR3 is 14 residues long. The CDR3 region has the DNA TGTGCCAGCTCACTGACAGAAAGGGCCTACGAGCAGTACTTC. Translated, it gives CASSLTERAYEQYF.

The rearrangement links TRBV23-1 to TRBJ2-3, with D possibly being TRBD2 (5 bases). TRBV23-1 carries the ORF label, with uncertain function. The CDR3 runs to 19 residues. Trimming took off 6 bases at V and 1 base at J, with 26 bases between the two ends. The CDR3 loop is CASSPRGKALAIGTDTQYF. CDR3 coding DNA: TGCGCCAGCAGCCCGAGAGGGAAGGCTCTAGCAATCGGCACAGATACGCAGTATTTT.

The chain combines TRBV5-1 with TRBJ1-1; TRBD1 matches at 9 bases. Germline loops: CDR1 SGHRS, CDR2 YFSETQ. CDR3 length: 15 residues. V shed 6 bases, J shed 0 bases, and the junction held 6 bases outside the gene matches. The CDR3 reads CASKGGQGMNTEAFF. CDR3 DNA sequence: TGCGCCAGCAAGGGCGGACAGGGGATGAACACTGAAGCTTTCTTT.

V and J are TRBV19 and TRBJ1-1; perhaps TRBD1 as D (5 bases). This CDR3 spans 15 amino acids. Trimming took off 6 bases at V and 3 bases at J, with 17 bases between the two ends. Germline CDR1 is LNHDA and CDR2 is SQIVND (reference sequence). In DNA, the CDR3 is TGTGCCAGTAGAAGGGCGGGACGAGCTGACACTGAAGCTTTCTTT. Translation gives CASRRAGRADTEAFF.

J is TRBJ2-1 and V is TRBV7-6; D gene ambiguous. CDR1 is SGHVS, CDR2 FNYEAQ, per germline. Trimming removed 5 bases at V and 2 bases at J, with 16 bases between. CDR3 size: 16 residues. The CDR3 protein is CASSAESRSTYNEQFF. The CDR3 coding sequence is TGTGCCAGCAGCGCCGAGTCCCGCAGCACCTACAATGAGCAGTTCTTC. Full variable domain (rest looked up from reference TRBV7-6 and TRBJ2-1): GAGVSQSPRYKVTKRGQDVALRCDPISGHVSLYWYRQALGQGPEFLTYFNYEAQQDKSGLPNDRFSAERPEGSISTLTIQRTEQRDSAMYRCASSAESRSTYNEQFFGPGTRLTVL.

The genes are TRBV9 and TRBJ1-2; the D gene is possibly TRBD1 (5 bases). Per germline, CDR1 SGDLS and CDR2 YYNGEE. This CDR3 has 15 amino acids. The V end was cut by 4 bases, the J end by 5 bases, with 18 bases between. This chain's CDR3 is CASSLGDSLGYGYTF. CDR3 in DNA: TGTGCCAGCAGCCTAGGGGATTCCCTGGGGTATGGCTACACCTTC. Full variable domain (remainder filled in from reference TRBV9 and TRBJ1-2): DSGVTQTPKHLITATGQRVTLRCSPRSGDLSVYWYQQSLDQGLQFLIQYYNGEERAKGNILERFSAQQFPDLHSELNLSSLELGDSALYFCASSLGDSLGYGYTFGSGTRLTVV.

The chain uses TRBV2 and TRBJ1-2, with 11 bases aligning to TRBD1. In germline, CDR1 is SNHLY, CDR2 FYNNEI. The trim removed 1 base at V and 5 bases at J, leaving 6 bases unmatched. The CDR3 contains 16 residues. CDR3: CASSEGTGQGAYGYTF. CDR3 DNA sequence: TGTGCCAGCAGTGAAGGGACAGGACAGGGGGCATATGGCTACACCTTC.

V usage is TRBV7-8 and J usage is TRBJ2-1; D is uncertain. V lost 5 bases and J 5 bases, leaving 10 bases between the germline ends. CDR1 SGHVS and CDR2 FQNEAQ come from the germline V gene. The CDR3 is 13 residues long. The CDR3: CASSALPNNEQFF. In DNA form, the CDR3 reads TGTGCCAGCAGCGCGCTGCCCAACAATGAGCAGTTCTTC.

This chain connects TRBV7-9 to TRBJ2-1; 12 bases are shared with TRBD2. The germline CDR1 and CDR2 sequences are SEHNR and FQNEAQ (reference sequence). This CDR3 contains 15 residues. Unmatched junction bases numbered 7, after V lost 5 bases and J lost 8 bases. The CDR3 coding sequence is TGTGCCAGCAGCCTACTAGCGGGAGGCGCGGATGAGCAGTTCTTC. As protein: CASSLLAGGADEQFF.

The V call is TRBV7-9, the J call TRBJ2-7; maybe TRBD2 (6 bases). Germline loops: CDR1 SEHNR, CDR2 FQNEAQ (reference sequence). Trimming pared 4 bases from V and 4 bases from J, leaving 23 bases between. The CDR3 contains 17 residues. The CDR3, as DNA: TGTGCCAGCAGCTCCGATTGGCAGTCAGGGAGGCGGTACGAGCAGTACTTC. Protein: CASSSDWQSGRRYEQYF.

The chain is built from TRBV10-2 and TRBJ2-7; TRBD1 agrees at 10 bases. After removal of 8 bases from V and 0 bases from J, the junction contained 1 base not matched to a gene. Germline CDR1 and CDR2: WSHSY and SAAADI. The CDR3 loop spans 13 amino acids. CDR3 nucleotide sequence: TGCGCCAGCGGGACAGGGGACTCCTACGAGCAGTACTTC. Residues: CASGTGDSYEQYF.

The chain recombines TRBV10-1 with TRBJ2-5; weak D call: TRBD2 (6 bases). CDR1 is WNHNN and CDR2 is SYGVQD in the germline V gene (reference sequence). The CDR3 extends over 14 amino acids. The V end lost 4 bases, the J end lost 4 bases, and 13 bases lay between the germline ends. Here the CDR3 DNA reads TGCGCCAGCAGTGTTGGAGGGGCCACAGAGACCCAGTACTTC. Translation: CASSVGGATETQYF.

About this clone: Sequence at one end of the junction differs from germline and may be a read error. The chain links TRBV7-8 to TRBJ2-3; TRBD1 or TRBD2 may be the D gene (5 bases each). The CDR3 extends over 10 amino acids. Germline V gene lookup returns CDR1 SGHVS and CDR2 FQNEAQ. CDR3 region: CASSSGTHQF. In nucleotides, the CDR3 is TGTGCCAGCAGCTCCGGGACCCATCAGTTT. Supplemented by reference TRBV7-8 and TRBJ2-3, the full variable domain reads GAGVSQSPRYKVAKRGQDVALRCDPISGHVSLFWYQQALGQGPEFLTYFQNEAQLDKSGLPSDRFFAERPEGSVSTLKIQRTQQEDSAVYLCASSSGTHQFGPGTRLTVL.

The gene calls are TRBV7-2 and TRBJ2-1; D may be TRBD1 (6 bases). Trimming took 6 bases from V and 8 from J, leaving 23 bases between them. Germline V gene sequence: CDR1 SGHTA, CDR2 FQGNSA. The CDR3 consists of 16 residues. CDR3: CASSRPQGSIGDEQFF. The CDR3 nucleotides are TGTGCCAGCAGTAGACCCCAGGGGAGCATAGGTGATGAGCAGTTCTTC.

The chain links TRBV14 to TRBJ2-5; D possibly corresponds to TRBD2 (5 bases). Germline V gives CDR1 SGHDN, CDR2 FVKESK. There are 13 residues in the CDR3. Trimming cost V 5 bases and J 5 bases, with 12 bases left between them. The DNA for the CDR3 is TGTGCCAGCAGCTTCGGAGGTTACGAGACCCAGTACTTC. Translating it yields CASSFGGYETQYF. Full variable domain (outside the CDR3, taken from reference TRBV14 and TRBJ2-5): EAGVTQFPSHSVIEKGQTVTLRCDPISGHDNLYWYRRVMGKEIKFLLHFVKESKQDESGMPNNRFLAERTGGTYSTLKVQPAELEDSGVYFCASSFGGYETQYFGPGTRLLVL.

The rearrangement joins TRBV5-3 to TRBJ1-1; D gene uncertain. TRBV5-3 is an ORF, and what it does is uncertain. The V end lost 0 bases, the J end lost 8 bases, and 11 bases lay between the germline ends. CDR3 length: 13 residues. The CDR3 spells CARSLAPGDEAFF. The CDR3 DNA follows: TGTGCCAGAAGCTTGGCCCCAGGTGACGAAGCTTTCTTT.

V is TRBV2 and J is TRBJ2-1, with 9 bases identical to TRBD2. This CDR3 spans 15 amino acids. Germline CDR1 SNHLY, CDR2 FYNNEI. With V trimmed by 5 bases and J by 6 bases, 8 bases remained unmatched. The CDR3 region has the DNA TGTGCCAGCAGTCGCGGCCTAGCGGGGAGCAATGAGCAGTTCTTC. This codes for CASSRGLAGSNEQFF.

In this sample, this clone is medium-sized. The rearrangement links TRBV30 to TRBJ1-1, with a weak D call TRBD1 (5 bases). Trimming took 5 bases from V and 5 from J, leaving 15 bases between them. The CDR3 extends over 13 amino acids. Germline CDR1 and CDR2: GTSNPN and SVGIG (reference sequence). CDR3 nucleotides: TGTGCCTGGGGGAAGGGACCAGTGACTGAAGCTTTCTTT. Amino acid sequence: CAWGKGPVTEAFF.